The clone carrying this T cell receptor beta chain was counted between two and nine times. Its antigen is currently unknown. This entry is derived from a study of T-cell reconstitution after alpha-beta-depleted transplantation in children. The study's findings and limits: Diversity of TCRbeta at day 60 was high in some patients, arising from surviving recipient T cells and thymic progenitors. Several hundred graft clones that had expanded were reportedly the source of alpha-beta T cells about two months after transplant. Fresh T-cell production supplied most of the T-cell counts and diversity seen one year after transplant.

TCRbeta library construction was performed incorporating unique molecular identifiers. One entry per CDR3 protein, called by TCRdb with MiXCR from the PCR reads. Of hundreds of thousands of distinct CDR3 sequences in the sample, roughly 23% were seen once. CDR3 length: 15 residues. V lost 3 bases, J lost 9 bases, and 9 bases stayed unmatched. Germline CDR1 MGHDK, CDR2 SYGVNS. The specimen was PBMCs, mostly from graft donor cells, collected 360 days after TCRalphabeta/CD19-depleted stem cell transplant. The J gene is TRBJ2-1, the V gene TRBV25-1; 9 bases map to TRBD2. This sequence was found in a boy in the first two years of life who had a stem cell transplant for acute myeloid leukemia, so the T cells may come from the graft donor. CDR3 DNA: TGTGCCAGCAGTGATCCAGCGGGGGGACATCTTGAGCAGTTCTTC. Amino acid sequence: CASSDPAGGHLEQFF.